A selection of T cell receptor beta chains follows, all from one sample in a study of T cells after yellow fever vaccination. MiXCR, applied by TCRdb to the 5' RACE reads, yields one record per CDR3 protein. The sample has under 300,000 distinct CDR3 sequences, 6.9% seen once. Sample: CD4+ T cells sorted from PBMCs, taken 15 days after the yellow fever booster vaccination. The receptors here all came from a man younger than 40 who received the YFV17D yellow fever vaccine. Both conserved end residues are part of each CDR3. A D gene is named only where the DNA matches it firmly. Size is stated for part of the rows, as once, few or many counts, or as a class when the clone is expanded.

TRBV20-1	TRBJ2-4	-	-	CSQTRAAKNIQYF	TGCAGTCAAACACGGGCAGCCAAAAACATTCAGTACTTC
TRBV21-1	TRBJ2-1	-	many	CASSKRGVRRGEQFF	TGTGCCAGCAGCAAAAGGGGGGTGAGACGTGGTGAGCAGTTCTTC
TRBV24-1	TRBJ2-1	TRBD2	-	CATGGGPSGSTSNEQFF	TGTGCCACCGGGGGGGGGCCTAGCGGGAGTACCTCCAATGAGCAGTTCTTC
TRBV9	TRBJ2-7	-	-	CASSVEGGASYEQYF	TGTGCCAGCAGCGTAGAAGGAGGGGCCTCCTACGAGCAGTACTTC
TRBV3-1	TRBJ2-7	-	many	CASSSKHTGSSYEQYF	TGTGCCAGCAGCTCTAAACATACAGGGAGCTCCTACGAGCAGTACTTC
TRBV4-3	TRBJ2-1	-	few	CASSQEKGKRFF	TGCGCCAGCAGCCAAGAAAAGGGTAAGAGGTTCTTC
TRBV7-2	TRBJ2-7	-	-	CASSPSWYEQYF	TGTGCCAGCAGCCCCTCTTGGTACGAGCAGTACTTC
TRBV7-2	TRBJ2-3	-	many	CASSLHPLSTDTQYF	TGTGCCAGCAGCTTACACCCTTTAAGCACAGATACGCAGTATTTT
TRBV21-1	TRBJ2-7	-	many	CASSKEDSGNLSSYEQYF	TGTGCCAGCAGCAAAGAGGATTCGGGCAATCTGAGCTCCTACGAGCAGTACTTC
TRBV7-8	TRBJ2-1	-	-	CASSSISRSSYNEQFF	TGTGCCAGCAGCTCAATCAGCAGAAGCTCCTACAATGAGCAGTTCTTC
TRBV23-1	TRBJ2-3	-	many	CASSQSDRASTDTQYF	TGCGCCAGCAGTCAATCGGACCGGGCTAGCACAGATACGCAGTATTTT